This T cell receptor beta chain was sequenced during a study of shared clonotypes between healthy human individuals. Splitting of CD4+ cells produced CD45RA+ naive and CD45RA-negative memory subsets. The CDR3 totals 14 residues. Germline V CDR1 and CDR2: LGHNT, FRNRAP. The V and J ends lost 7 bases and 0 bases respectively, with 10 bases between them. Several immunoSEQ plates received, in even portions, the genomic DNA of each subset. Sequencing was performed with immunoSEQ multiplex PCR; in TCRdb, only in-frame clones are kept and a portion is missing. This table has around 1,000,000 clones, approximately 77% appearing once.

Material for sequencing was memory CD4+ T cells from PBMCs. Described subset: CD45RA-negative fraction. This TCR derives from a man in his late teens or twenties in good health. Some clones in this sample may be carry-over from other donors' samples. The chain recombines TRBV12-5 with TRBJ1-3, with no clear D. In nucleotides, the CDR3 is TGTGCTAGTGCCCAGTGGGGCTCTGGAAACACCATATATTTT. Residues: CASAQWGSGNTIYF. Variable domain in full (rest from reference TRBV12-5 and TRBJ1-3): DARVTQTPRHKVTEMGQEVTMRCQPILGHNTVFWYRQTMMQGLELLAYFRNRAPLDDSGMPKDRFSAEMPDATLATLKIQPSEPRDSAVYFCASAQWGSGNTIYFGEGSWLTVV.